This T cell receptor (beta chain) was captured in a study of early T cells in non-severe SARS-CoV-2 infection. On the study more broadly: From unsorted whole blood, bulk RNA was sequenced, and the chains remained unpaired.

Study-wide results and limits: Lookups in VDJdb leaned toward anti-spike CD8 responses and missed private and CD4 specificities.

Unique molecular identifiers were added to individual cDNA molecules. Via MiXCR, TCRdb re-called the 5' RACE reads, giving one row per CDR3 protein. The repertoire consists of about 61,000 distinct CDR3 sequences, with 9.5% to 14% occurring once and the leading ten covering 1.5% to 2%. Germline loops: CDR1 SGHAT, CDR2 FQNNGV. Trimming pared 1 base from V and 6 bases from J, leaving 12 bases between. The CDR3 contains 14 residues. The table lists this clonotype with many counts. The antigen remains undetermined. This receptor was identified in an adult who was a healthcare worker with PCR-confirmed SARS-CoV-2 infection or an uninfected control (not recorded which). The chain links TRBV11-2 to TRBJ1-2; a possible D gene is TRBD1 (6 bases). Input material: whole blood. For the CDR3, the DNA is TGTGCCAGCAGCTTAGGGGGGCGCGAGGATGGCTACACCTTC. Encoded protein: CASSLGGREDGYTF.